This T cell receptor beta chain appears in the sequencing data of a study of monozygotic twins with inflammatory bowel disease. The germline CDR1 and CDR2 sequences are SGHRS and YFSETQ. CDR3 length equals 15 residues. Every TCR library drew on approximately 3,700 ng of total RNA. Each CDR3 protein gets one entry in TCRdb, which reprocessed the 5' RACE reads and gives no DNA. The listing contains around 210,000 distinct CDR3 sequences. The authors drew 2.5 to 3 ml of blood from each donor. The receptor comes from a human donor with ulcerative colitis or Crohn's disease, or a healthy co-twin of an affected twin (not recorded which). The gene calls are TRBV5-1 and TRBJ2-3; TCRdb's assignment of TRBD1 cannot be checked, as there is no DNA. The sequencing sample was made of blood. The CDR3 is CASSLMPGGRDTQYF.